These T cell receptor beta chains were read from a single sample in a study of siplizumab effects on memory and regulatory T cells. TCRdb keeps only in-frame clones here, not all; method: immunoSEQ multiplex PCR. The table has about 100,000 clones, 90% to 95% seen once. The sample comprised Tregs sorted from blood. The receptor source for this set is a human donor in good health. The CDR3 runs from the conserved cysteine through the conserved F or W. D genes are given only for firm matches. Clone size is shown for a subset of rows, as once, few, many or a class of expanded clone.

CDR3 protein | CDR3 DNA | J gene | V gene | D gene | clone size
CSARLAPNEQFF | TGCAGCGCCCGACTAGCGCCGAATGAGCAGTTCTTC | TRBJ2-1 | TRBV29-1 | TRBD2 | -
CASSFDRAPLSYEQYF | TGTGCCAGCAGCTTCGACAGGGCGCCTCTCTCCTACGAGCAGTACTTC | TRBJ2-7 | TRBV5-4 | TRBD1 | -
CASSMEGFQTQYF | TGTGCCAGTAGTATGGAGGGTTTTCAGACGCAGTATTTT | TRBJ2-3 | TRBV19 | - | -
CASSLVAELSYNEQFF | TGTGCCAGCAGCTTAGTTGCGGAACTCTCCTACAATGAGCAGTTCTTC | TRBJ2-1 | TRBV11-2 | - | -
CSASEQFF | TGCAGTGCTAGTGAGCAGTTCTTC | TRBJ2-1 | TRBV20-1 | - | -
CASSLSPNNEKLFF | TGCGCCAGCAGCCTTTCCCCCAATAATGAAAAACTGTTTTTT | TRBJ1-4 | TRBV4-1 | - | -
CATRGSSYEQYF | TGTGCTACGAGGGGCTCTTCCTACGAGCAGTACTTC | TRBJ2-7 | TRBV11-2 | - | -
CASSLALGELFF | TGTGCCAGCAGCTTAGCCCTAGGGGAGCTGTTTTTT | TRBJ2-2 | TRBV7-2 | - | -
CASSRSPVDTQYF | TGCGCCAGCAGCAGGTCCCCGGTGGATACGCAGTATTTT | TRBJ2-3 | TRBV5-1 | - | few
CASSPGQNTGELFF | TGTGCCAGCAGCCCCGGACAGAACACCGGGGAGCTGTTTTTT | TRBJ2-2 | TRBV7-9 | - | -
CASSASGISGNTGELFF | TGCGCCAGCAGTGCTAGCGGGATATCTGGGAACACCGGGGAGCTGTTTTTT | TRBJ2-2 | TRBV10-2 | TRBD2 | once
CASSMARDSGRGYTF | TGTGCCAGTAGTATGGCCCGGGACTCTGGTCGAGGCTACACCTTC | TRBJ1-2 | TRBV19 | - | once
CASKYQETQYF | TGTGCCAGCAAGTACCAAGAGACCCAGTACTTC | TRBJ2-5 | TRBV2 | - | -
CASSPLSGAFF | TGTGCCAGCAGCCCACTCAGTGGGGCTTTCTTT | TRBJ1-1 | TRBV14 | - | -
CSVDRFISGPLGEQFF | TGCAGCGTTGACCGATTCATCAGCGGTCCTCTAGGTGAGCAGTTCTTC | TRBJ2-1 | TRBV29-1 | - | -
CASSLRSNNYGYTF | TGTGCCAGCAGCCTCCGGTCTAATAACTATGGCTACACCTTC | TRBJ1-2 | TRBV21-1 | - | -
CASSFRRPSSYEQYF | TGTGCCAGCAGCTTCCGGCGACCCAGCTCCTACGAGCAGTACTTC | TRBJ2-7 | TRBV11-2 | - | -
CSVDRRQASTDTQYF | TGCAGCGTTGATCGTAGACAGGCCAGCACAGATACGCAGTATTTT | TRBJ2-3 | TRBV29-1 | - | -
CTSSSVAGKDYNEQFF | TGTACCAGCAGCTCAGTAGCGGGAAAAGACTACAATGAGCAGTTCTTC | TRBJ2-1 | TRBV5-4 | TRBD2 | -
CASSLASRGAGYTF | TGTGCCAGCAGCTTGGCGAGCAGGGGCGCGGGCTACACCTTC | TRBJ1-2 | TRBV5-6 | - | -
CASSAFASGLDNEQFF | TGTGCCAGCAGTGCGTTCGCTAGCGGGCTTGACAATGAGCAGTTCTTC | TRBJ2-1 | TRBV6-1 | TRBD2 | -
CASSAVGEAFF | TGTGCCAGCAGTGCTGTCGGTGAAGCTTTCTTT | TRBJ1-1 | TRBV6-1 | - | -
CASSHPRGNTEAFF | TGTGCCAGCAGTCATCCCCGGGGGAACACTGAAGCTTTCTTT | TRBJ1-1 | TRBV7-8 | - | once
CASRWYTDTQYF | TGCGCCAGCAGATGGTACACAGATACGCAGTATTTT | TRBJ2-3 | TRBV5-1 | - | -
CASSTHATSPSHTGELFF | TGTGCCAGCAGCACTCACGCGACTAGCCCATCTCACACCGGGGAGCTGTTTTTT | TRBJ2-2 | TRBV4-2 | TRBD2 | -
CAFFGRVETQYF | TGTGCCTTTTTCGGGAGGGTGGAGACCCAGTACTTC | TRBJ2-5 | TRBV5-6 | TRBD2 | -
CASSLEGRSWSSYEQYF | TGTGCCAGCAGCTTAGAAGGACGAAGCTGGAGCTCCTACGAGCAGTACTTC | TRBJ2-7 | TRBV11-2 | - | many
CASRSQGARYEQYF | TGTGCCAGCAGATCCCAGGGGGCGCGGTACGAGCAGTACTTC | TRBJ2-7 | TRBV28 | TRBD1 | -
CASSLRQPPNYGYTF | TGTGCCAGCAGCTTGCGACAGCCCCCTAACTATGGCTACACCTTC | TRBJ1-2 | TRBV5-4 | - | -
CSAKGQGGNIQYF | TGCAGCGCAAAGGGACAGGGGGGAAACATTCAGTACTTC | TRBJ2-4 | TRBV29-1 | TRBD1 | -
CASSPVPLGTQYF | TGTGCCAGCAGCCCAGTTCCGTTGGGGACCCAGTACTTC | TRBJ2-5 | TRBV7-8 | - | -
CASSLSGLAATGELFF | TGTGCCAGCAGCCTGTCGGGACTAGCGGCCACCGGGGAGCTGTTTTTT | TRBJ2-2 | TRBV7-8 | TRBD2 | -
CASSLSRPLAYEQYF | TGTGCCAGCAGCTTGTCTCGACCCTTGGCCTACGAGCAGTACTTC | TRBJ2-7 | TRBV5-5 | - | -
CASSPQGASNQPQHF | TGTGCCAGCAGTCCCCAAGGCGCTAGCAATCAGCCCCAGCATTTT | TRBJ1-5 | TRBV11-2 | - | once
CASSSQETQYF | TGTGCCAGCAGCTCACAAGAGACCCAGTACTTC | TRBJ2-5 | TRBV7-2 | - | -
CASSQSGANVLTF | TGTGCCAGCAGCCAATCTGGGGCCAACGTCCTGACTTTC | TRBJ2-6 | TRBV27 | - | -
CASSRVSYGYTF | TGTGCCAGCAGCCGGGTGAGCTATGGCTACACCTTC | TRBJ1-2 | TRBV28 | - | once
CASSSSTPPFQETQYF | TGTGCCAGCTCATCCTCCACCCCTCCTTTCCAAGAGACCCAGTACTTC | TRBJ2-5 | TRBV18 | - | -
CASSPDRPGNREQYF | TGTGCCAGCAGCCCCGATCGCCCAGGGAATCGCGAGCAGTACTTC | TRBJ2-7 | TRBV13 | - | -
CASSTGGLAGGQVEQFF | TGTGCCAGCAGCACAGGTGGTTTGGCGGGAGGGCAAGTTGAGCAGTTCTTC | TRBJ2-1 | TRBV11-3 | TRBD2 | -
CASSLIDGKVGELFF | TGTGCCAGCAGCTTGATAGATGGGAAGGTCGGGGAGCTGTTTTTT | TRBJ2-2 | TRBV7-3 | - | -
CAISRQTMVMHF | TGTGCCATCAGTCGGCAAACAATGGTTATGCACTTC | TRBJ2-7 | TRBV10-3 | - | -
CASSQSTYEQYF | TGTGCCAGCAGCCAATCCACCTACGAGCAGTACTTC | TRBJ2-7 | TRBV7-2 | - | -
CSALRSWDPANYGYTF | TGCAGCGCTCTCCGATCGTGGGACCCAGCTAACTATGGCTACACCTTC | TRBJ1-2 | TRBV29-1 | - | -
CASSSTSGIDTQYF | TGCGCCAGCAGCTCGACTAGCGGGATTGATACGCAGTATTTT | TRBJ2-3 | TRBV5-1 | TRBD2 | -
CASSLVGGHEQYF | TGCGCCAGCAGCTTGGTGGGGGGCCACGAGCAGTACTTC | TRBJ2-7 | TRBV5-1 | - | -
CASSLMGSVAETQYF | TGTGCCAGCAGCTTAATGGGTAGCGTTGCAGAGACCCAGTACTTC | TRBJ2-5 | TRBV7-3 | - | -
CASSFLQGEKFF | TGTGCCAGCAGCTTCCTACAGGGGGAAAAGTTCTTC | TRBJ2-1 | TRBV7-2 | TRBD1 | -
CASGLAGNTDTQYF | TGTGCCAGCGGACTAGCGGGAAACACAGATACGCAGTATTTT | TRBJ2-3 | TRBV5-4 | TRBD2 | -
CASCKFTGTGVCEQYF | TGCGCCAGCTGCAAGTTTACCGGGACAGGGGTTTGCGAGCAGTACTTC | TRBJ2-7 | TRBV5-1 | TRBD1 | -
CASSASTGRDTEAFF | TGTGCCAGCAGTGCCTCGACAGGGCGGGACACTGAAGCTTTCTTT | TRBJ1-1 | TRBV6-1 | TRBD1 | once
CAWSRNSGANVLTF | TGTGCCTGGAGCCGGAACTCTGGGGCCAACGTCCTGACTTTC | TRBJ2-6 | TRBV30 | - | -
CASSWRGIQETQYF | TGTGCCAGTAGTTGGAGGGGGATCCAAGAGACCCAGTACTTC | TRBJ2-5 | TRBV19 | - | -
CASSYGQGKLEQYF | TGTGCCAGCAGTTACGGACAGGGTAAGCTCGAGCAGTACTTC | TRBJ2-7 | TRBV27 | TRBD1 | -
CSVDRGWNTEAFF | TGCAGCGTTGACAGGGGATGGAACACTGAAGCTTTCTTT | TRBJ1-1 | TRBV29-1 | - | -
CASSSDRGDYGYTF | TGTGCCAGCAGTTCGGACAGGGGGGACTATGGCTACACCTTC | TRBJ1-2 | TRBV28 | TRBD1 | -
CASSASGAQGLNEQYF | TGCGCCAGCAGTGCGTCGGGGGCCCAAGGACTAAACGAGCAGTACTTC | TRBJ2-7 | TRBV10-1 | - | -
CASTSGYTDTQYF | TGTGCCAGCACTAGCGGCTACACAGATACGCAGTATTTT | TRBJ2-3 | TRBV11-1 | TRBD2 | -
CASSSPTDRLTEAFF | TGTGCCAGCAGTTCACCAACCGACCGGCTTACTGAAGCTTTCTTT | TRBJ1-1 | TRBV6-6 | - | -